This TCR beta chain appears in the sequencing data of a study of blood T cells in healthy people across ages. Study outcomes and limitations: Compared with aged donors, long-lived donors showed fewer expanded clones, suggesting selection. Roughly linear declines in TCR beta diversity per million T cells occurred with age.

For the second PCR, which ran for about 6 to 11 cycles, a sample-barcoded 5' primer and a J-beta primer mix were used. No fewer than 3 million CDR3-containing paired-end reads came from each sample. TCRdb redid the calling of the 5' RACE reads with MiXCR, one entry per CDR3 protein. The sample consists of over a million distinct CDR3 sequences, approximately 42% of them appearing once. The CDR3 consists of 12 residues. The germline gives CDR1 DFQATT, CDR2 SNEGSKA (reference sequence). This clonotype showed up just a few times. Its antigen is currently unknown. The chain uses TRBV20-1 and TRBJ2-1; the D is unclear. The tail of the sequence fits TRBJ2-7 better, so the J call may be wrong. The material sequenced was blood. This sequence was found in a woman in her late teens or twenties in good health. The CDR3 coding sequence is TGCAGTGCTAGACAGGATTACAATGAGCAGTACTTC. Translated: CSARQDYNEQYF.